This T cell receptor beta chain emerged from a study of blood T cell repertoires in COVID-19. The method was immunoSEQ multiplex PCR; TCRdb's version includes in-frame clones alone and lacks a portion of them. The top ten clones hold 2.5% to 3.5% of a sample with 170,000 or so clones, around nine tenths of them seen once. V was cut by 4 bases and J by 5 bases, with 12 bases left in between. The CDR3 is made up of 13 amino acids. Germline V CDR1 and CDR2: SGHRS, YFSETQ. This sequence joins TRBV5-1 and TRBJ2-5; tentative D call: TRBD1 (5 bases). This clonotype originated in a man in his forties with active or convalescent COVID-19. The specimen sequenced was peripheral blood. CDR3 amino acids: CASSGTGSETQYF. The CDR3 DNA is TGCGCCAGCAGCGGCACAGGTTCGGAGACCCAGTACTTC.